This record covers a single TCR beta chain. The sample originates from a study of blood T cell repertoires in COVID-19. Study-level information: Both acute and convalescent COVID-19 samples were obtained from the United States, Italy and Spain.

The CDR3 runs 17 residues. J lost 2 bases, V lost 6 bases, and 13 bases had no gene match. In germline, CDR1 is SNHLY, CDR2 FYNNEI. Original analysis: Using reference gene primer amplification, nucleated cell counts were estimated. TCRdb's copy holds only in-frame clones and misses some; the assay was immunoSEQ multiplex PCR. V, J and clone size are taken as reported in that table, and D and trimming were inferred from the DNA itself. This sample yields 260,000 or so clones, of which nearly 90% are seen a single time; about 0.64% belongs to the top ten. The receptor was isolated from a human donor in a cohort sampled during active COVID-19. The rearrangement joins TRBV2 to TRBJ2-7, with 10 positions matching TRBD2. The sample taken for sequencing was peripheral blood. CDR3 loop: CASSHMPRTSGAYEQYF. The CDR3 coding sequence is TGTGCCAGCAGCCATATGCCTCGGACTAGCGGTGCCTACGAGCAGTACTTC.